The clone carrying this TCR beta chain was detected only once. In the authors' workflow: Amplifying reference gene primers gave estimates of nucleated cell counts. This table comes from immunoSEQ multiplex PCR, and its TCRdb copy is limited to in-frame clones, with some not included. D and trimming come from the DNA, and the V and J calls and clone size come from that table. The sample includes more than 110,000 clones, about 80% of them seen just once. This sample was taken from a study of blood T cell repertoires in COVID-19. Study information: Samples taken during acute and convalescent COVID-19 were collected in the United States, Italy and Spain. Sources were T cells, B-cell-depleted T cells, or PBMCs; the material itself was cDNA or gDNA.

Source material: peripheral blood. The TCR was taken from a man in his 60s with acute or convalescent COVID-19.

The CDR3 coding sequence is TGTGCCACCAGTGCTCCGGGACAGGCCTCGGGCTACACCTTC. This translates into CATSAPGQASGYTF. The J gene is TRBJ1-2, the V gene TRBV24-1, with 8 bases matching TRBD1. Trimming removed 5 bases from V and 8 bases from J; junction bases left unmatched: 9. This CDR3 spans 14 amino acids. Germline loops: CDR1 KGHDR, CDR2 SFDVKD.